Only one count was recorded for the clone carrying this TCR beta chain. CDR3 length equals 15 residues. Per the germline V gene, CDR1 is MNHEY and CDR2 is SMNVEV (reference sequence). V lost 2 bases, J lost 0 bases, and 11 bases lay in between. The method was immunoSEQ multiplex PCR; TCRdb's version includes in-frame clones alone and lacks a portion of them. This table has just over 70,000 clones, 75% to 85% appearing once. The record originates from a study of blood T cell repertoires in COVID-19. This sequence joins TRBV27 and TRBJ2-7; D perhaps matches TRBD1 (6 bases). What was sequenced was peripheral blood. The origin of this receptor is a man between 65 and 85 years old who had recovered from COVID-19. The CDR3 region has the DNA TGTGCCAGCAGTTTACAAGGACAGAGCTCCTACGAGCAGTACTTC. Translation gives CASSLQGQSSYEQYF.